This paragraph reports one T cell receptor beta chain. Its antigen specificity is not known. No quality values exist for individual bases; no much larger clone is one base distant. Reading from cysteine to phenylalanine, the CDR3 counts 14 amino acids. Just CDR3 DNA is preserved here, 42 bases in frame from base 1. The V end loses 1 base and the J end loses 0 bases, and a stretch of 7 bases separates them. CDR1 and CDR2, per the germline V gene (reference sequence), are DFQATT and SNEGSKA. The data originate from a study of patients and donors after allogeneic stem cell transplantation (dated by TCRdb to 2020 to 2022). Library preparation was by RT-PCR. TCRdb names NextSeq 550 as the instrument used. The raw public reads went through TCRdb reprocessing: fastp at Q25, MiXCR clone calling, in-frame beta chains kept. All rows with the same CDR3 protein become a single entry with the most common DNA and genes. This sample is represented by around 23,000 distinct CDR3 sequences; 35% to 45% of them were singletons. The ten largest clonotypes hold just under 80% of the sample.

Rearrangement joined TRBV20-1 to TRBJ1-5; perhaps TRBD1 is the D gene, with 5 bases matching. The origin of this receptor is a human donor who was either an allogeneic HSCT recipient or a stem cell or donor lymphocyte infusion donor (not recorded which). It is not recorded whose cells these are; they may come from a transplant donor. Sequencing was performed on blood, either unsorted or a sorted T cell fraction (not recorded which). Here is the DNA: TGCAGTGCTAGAGGAGGGGATAGCAATCAGCCCCAGCATTTT. Protein translation: CSARGGDSNQPQHF.